This TCR beta chain was recovered during a study of T cell responses to AZD1222 COVID-19 vaccine. Study-level findings and limits: Baseline seropositivity occurred in only 5 or 6 AZD1222 recipients. Among the donors, most were white British and more were female, and clonal diversity was possibly underestimated.

Losses at the gene ends were 4 bases for V and 4 bases for J; bases not matched to a gene: 9. This CDR3 is 16 amino acids long. Germline CDR1 reads MNHEY; CDR2 reads SVGAGI. The study pooled second doses at about 4 or about 12 weeks. As regards this clone: The antigen is not known.

The repertoire was sequenced with immunoSEQ multiplex PCR; TCRdb's copy has only in-frame clones and lacks some. The sample comprises about 100,000 clones, nearly 90% of which are singletons, and under 2.5% rests with the top ten. The chain carries TRBV6-5 and TRBJ1-3, with 8 bases lining up with TRBD1. The sequence was collected from an adult who received the AZD1222 COVID-19 vaccine. The sample in question was peripheral blood, obtained 28 days after the second AZD1222 dose. The CDR3 spells CASSSRSGTGGNTIYF. DNA of the CDR3: TGTGCCAGCAGTTCGCGCTCAGGGACAGGAGGAAACACCATATATTTT.